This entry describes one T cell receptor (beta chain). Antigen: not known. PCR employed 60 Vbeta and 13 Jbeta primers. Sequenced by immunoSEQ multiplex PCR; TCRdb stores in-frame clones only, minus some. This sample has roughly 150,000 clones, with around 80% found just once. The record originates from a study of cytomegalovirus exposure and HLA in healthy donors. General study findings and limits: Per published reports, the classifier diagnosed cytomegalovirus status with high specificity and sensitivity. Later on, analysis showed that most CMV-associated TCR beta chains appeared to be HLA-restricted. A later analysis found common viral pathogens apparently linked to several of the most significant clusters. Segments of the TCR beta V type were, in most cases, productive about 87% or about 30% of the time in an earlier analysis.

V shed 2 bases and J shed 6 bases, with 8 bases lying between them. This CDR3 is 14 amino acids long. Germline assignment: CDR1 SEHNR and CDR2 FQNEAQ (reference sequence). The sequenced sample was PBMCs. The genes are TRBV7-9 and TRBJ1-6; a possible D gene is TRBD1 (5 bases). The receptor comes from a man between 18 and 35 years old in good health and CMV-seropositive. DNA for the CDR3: TGTGCCAGCAGCTTAATTGACAGTAATTCACCCCTCCACTTT. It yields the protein CASSLIDSNSPLHF.